The 9 T cell receptor beta chains below all came from one sample that was sequenced in a study of T cell responses to AZD1222 COVID-19 vaccine. Profiled with immunoSEQ multiplex PCR; TCRdb holds only in-frame clones, not every one. The sample includes some 150,000 clones, over 80% seen only once; the top ten take approximately 9%. The specimen comprised peripheral blood, sampled 28 days after the second AZD1222 dose. The origin of the receptors is an adult who received the AZD1222 COVID-19 vaccine.

The rearrangement joins TRBV5-1 to TRBJ2-1; 7 positions agree with TRBD2. V trimming: 2 bases; J trimming: 7 bases; junction bases outside the gene matches: 6. Germline-derived CDR1 and CDR2 are SGHRS and YFSETQ. The CDR3 runs 14 residues. The CDR3 sequence: CASSLSGNRNEQFF. CDR3 in DNA: TGCGCCAGCAGCTTAAGCGGGAACCGGAATGAGCAGTTCTTC.

The V and J genes are TRBV28 and TRBJ2-5, with D unresolved. The germline V gene encodes CDR1 MDHEN and CDR2 SYDVKM. Between the trimmed V and J ends, which lost 5 bases and 0 bases, there was a span of 4 bases. The CDR3 consists of 12 residues. CDR3 amino acids: CASSTNQETQYF. CDR3 sequence (DNA): TGTGCCAGCAGTACTAACCAAGAGACCCAGTACTTC.

The rearrangement uses TRBV7-9 and TRBJ1-6; the match to TRBD1 covers 8 bases. Trimming at V came to 2 bases and at J to 5 bases, leaving 5 bases not matched to a gene. Germline loops: CDR1 SEHNR, CDR2 FQNEAQ (reference sequence). The CDR3 length is 16 residues. The CDR3 spells CASSLYQGQDNSPLHF. The CDR3 region has the DNA TGTGCCAGCAGCTTATACCAGGGACAGGATAATTCACCCCTCCACTTT.

The chain uses TRBV28 and TRBJ2-3; D assignment may be TRBD1 or TRBD2 (5 bases each). Deletions cut 4 bases from V and 2 bases from J, with 10 bases between. Germline values: CDR1 MDHEN, CDR2 SYDVKM. The CDR3 has 14 amino acids. CDR3 region: CASSSRGTTDTQYF. The CDR3 DNA reads TGTGCCAGCAGTTCAAGAGGGACCACAGATACGCAGTATTTT.

J is TRBJ2-7 and V is TRBV28; 10 bases map to TRBD2. There are 16 residues in the CDR3. From germline, CDR1 is MDHEN and CDR2 SYDVKM. The trim removed 5 bases at V and 0 bases at J, leaving 7 bases unmatched. Here the CDR3 DNA reads TGTGCCAGCAGTCCTATAGCGGGAGGATACTCCTACGAGCAGTACTTC. This sequence encodes CASSPIAGGYSYEQYF. The variable domain in full, completed from reference TRBV28 and TRBJ2-7, reads DVKVTQSSRYLVKRTGEKVFLECVQDMDHENMFWYRQDPGLGLRLIYFSYDVKMKEKGDIPEGYSVSREKKERFSLILESASTNQTSMYLCASSPIAGGYSYEQYFGPGTRLTVT.

To note about this clone: The same CDR3 can be traced to other DNA sequences in this sample. The rearrangement uses TRBV9 and TRBJ2-2; no definite D call. Per the germline V gene, CDR1 is SGDLS and CDR2 is YYNGEE. V dropped 0 bases and J dropped 8 bases, with 8 bases sitting between them. This CDR3 spans 13 amino acids. The CDR3 region is CASSVAAGGELFF. CDR3 coding DNA: TGTGCCAGCAGCGTAGCGGCTGGAGGGGAGCTGTTTTTT.

CDR3 residues: CASSEIAGGYEQYF. CDR3 bases: TGTGCCAGCAGTGAAATCGCGGGAGGGTACGAGCAGTACTTC. This rearrangement joins TRBV2 to TRBJ2-7; TRBD2 agrees at 9 bases. The germline CDR1 and CDR2 sequences are SNHLY and FYNNEI. This CDR3 is 14 amino acids long. With 2 bases clipped from V and 4 bases from J, the junction kept 3 bases outside the gene matches.

V usage is TRBV19 and J usage is TRBJ2-5; 10 bases are shared with TRBD2. The CDR3 is 15 amino acids. Germline CDR1 reads LNHDA; CDR2 reads SQIVND (reference sequence). The J segment lost 5 bases and the V segment lost 3 bases, leaving 6 bases of the junction unmatched. The CDR3 region is CASSILAGVRETQYF. CDR3 in DNA: TGTGCCAGTAGTATTCTAGCGGGAGTTAGGGAGACCCAGTACTTC.

This clone was detected once. The chain's CDR3 is CASSPGAVSTGNTEAFF. Here the CDR3 DNA reads TGTGCCAGCTCTCCTGGGGCAGTCTCTACTGGGAACACTGAAGCTTTCTTT. The chain uses TRBV18 and TRBJ1-1; D is possibly TRBD1 (5 bases). V lost 6 bases, J lost 1 base, and 21 bases lay in between. CDR3 size: 17 residues. CDR1 and CDR2 from the germline V gene are KGHSH and LQKENI.